One and the same sample provided the 21 T cell receptor beta chains below, sequenced in a study of beta chain features in type 1 diabetes. The whole isolated RNA underwent reverse transcription, so sequencing captured expressed TCRB transcripts. Clones were read by immunoSEQ multiplex PCR, and TCRdb kept only the in-frame ones, dropping some. The sample comprises 630,000 or so clones, roughly an eighth of which are singletons, and 0.04% rests with the top ten. Study-wide findings and caveats: Type 1 diabetes patients had TCRB CDR3s that were shorter (moderately but significantly so) in all four CD4+ subsets.

Their recognized antigens are unknown. The sequenced sample was naive CD4+ T cells from blood. These receptors all come from a young man with type 1 diabetes.

This clone was counted only a few times. The DNA for the CDR3 is TGCGCCAGCAGCTTGGAGGTCAACCTCTATGGCTACACCTTC. This gives the protein CASSLEVNLYGYTF. This chain uses TRBV5-1 with TRBJ1-2, with no clear D. This CDR3 is built from 14 residues. Trimming stripped 0 bases from V and 4 bases from J, with 10 bases between. The germline CDR1 and CDR2 sequences are SGHRS and YFSETQ.

V gene TRBV4-3 combines with J gene TRBJ1-5; 7 nucleotides match TRBD1. This CDR3 contains 16 residues. The V gene end was trimmed by 4 bases and the J gene end by 5 bases; junction bases not matched to a gene: 11. The germline CDR1 and CDR2 sequences are LGHNA and YSLEER. The CDR3 nucleotides are TGCGCCAGCAGCCCACGATTAGACAGGGTTTATCAGCCCCAGCATTTT. Translation: CASSPRLDRVYQPQHF.

The chain couples TRBV10-2 to TRBJ2-7; D perhaps matches TRBD1 (6 bases). From germline, CDR1 is WSHSY and CDR2 SAAADI. The CDR3 has 14 residues. Trimming cost V 7 bases and J 6 bases, with 19 bases left between them. The CDR3 is CASIPGHLESEQYF. The CDR3 DNA reads TGCGCCAGCATTCCGGGACACCTTGAGTCCGAGCAGTACTTC.

The chain has TRBV28 and TRBJ1-4, with 9 positions matching TRBD1. The CDR3 has 15 residues. J gave up 8 bases and V 6 bases, and 10 bases lay outside the gene matches. The germline CDR1 and CDR2 sequences are MDHEN and SYDVKM. For the CDR3, the DNA is TGTGCCAGCAGGACGGGACAGGGCACTTGGGAAAAACTGTTTTTT. This gives the protein CASRTGQGTWEKLFF. The whole variable domain, filled in from reference TRBV28 and TRBJ1-4, reads DVKVTQSSRYLVKRTGEKVFLECVQDMDHENMFWYRQDPGLGLRLIYFSYDVKMKEKGDIPEGYSVSREKKERFSLILESASTNQTSMYLCASRTGQGTWEKLFFGSGTQLSVL.

The sample holds a few counts of this clone. CDR3 DNA sequence: TGCAGCGTTGCCCTGATGGGCGGTTCCTACGAGCAGTACTTC. As protein: CSVALMGGSYEQYF. The chain is built from TRBV29-1 and TRBJ2-7; D gene ambiguous. The CDR3 has 14 amino acids. Germline V gives CDR1 SQVTM, CDR2 ANQGSEA. With 4 bases removed from V and 1 base from J, the gap between germline ends came to 14 bases.

Remarks on this clone: The same CDR3 arises from other DNA sequences in this sample as well. The rearrangement joins TRBV29-1 to TRBJ2-1; 8 bases agree with TRBD1. The CDR3 spans 16 residues. With 3 bases clipped from V and 1 base from J, the junction kept 8 bases outside the gene matches. Germline CDR1 is SQVTM and CDR2 is ANQGSEA. The CDR3 protein is CSVEEGTGGSYNEQFF. The CDR3, as DNA: TGCAGCGTTGAGGAAGGAACAGGGGGATCCTACAATGAGCAGTTCTTC.

This clone showed up just a few times. The CDR3 sequence is CASRSSGTGFTGELFF. CDR3 DNA: TGTGCCAGCAGATCGTCCGGGACAGGGTTCACCGGGGAGCTGTTTTTT. The V and J genes are TRBV6-6 and TRBJ2-2, with 9 bases aligning to TRBD1. V was clipped by 6 bases and J by 4 bases; unmatched bases: 9. This CDR3 has 16 amino acids. The germline V gene encodes CDR1 MNHNY and CDR2 SVGAGI (reference sequence).

This clone was detected only a few times. The chain employs TRBV7-2 and TRBJ1-5; possibly TRBD1 for D (6 bases). The CDR3 loop spans 14 amino acids. V shed 3 bases and J shed 6 bases, with 12 bases lying between them. CDR1 SGHTA and CDR2 FQGNSA come from the germline V gene. CDR3 amino acids: CASSFIQGGQPQHF. CDR3 coding DNA: TGTGCCAGCAGCTTTATACAGGGAGGTCAGCCCCAGCATTTT.

A few counts support this clone. The chain carries TRBV30 and TRBJ1-3; D unclear. The CDR3 runs to 12 residues. Germline V lookup: CDR1 GTSNPN, CDR2 SVGIG (reference sequence). With 0 bases removed from V and 4 bases from J, the gap between germline ends came to 4 bases. The CDR3 region has the DNA TGTGCCTGGAGTGTCCACGGAAACACCATATATTTT. Translating gives CAWSVHGNTIYF.

This clone appeared a few times. This CDR3 fails to terminate in the conserved phenylalanine or tryptophan, so it likely reflects a read error. Because the CDR3's place on the DNA is in doubt, the DNA is left out and the CDR3 is given as listed by TCRdb. The rearrangement links TRBV7-3 to TRBJ1-5. CDR1 SGHTA and CDR2 FQGTGA come from the germline V gene. The CDR3 comprises 10 residues, both ends counted. This chain's CDR3 is CASSARPGWR.

The rearrangement links TRBV2 to TRBJ2-5; D is possibly TRBD1 (6 bases). Per the germline V gene, CDR1 is SNHLY and CDR2 is FYNNEI. Trimming cost V 10 bases and J 2 bases, with 14 bases left between them. There are 13 residues in the CDR3. The chain's CDR3 is CAIPIRGQETQYF. DNA of the CDR3: TGTGCCATCCCTATTAGGGGGCAAGAGACCCAGTACTTC. Using reference TRBV2 and TRBJ2-5 for the parts outside the CDR3, the full variable domain is EPEVTQTPSHQVTQMGQEVILRCVPISNHLYFYWYRQILGQKVEFLVSFYNNEISEKSEIFDDQFSVERPDGSNFTLKIRSTKLEDSAMYFCAIPIRGQETQYFGPGTRLLVL.

The genes are TRBV27 and TRBJ1-6, with D possibly being TRBD1 (5 bases). The V gene lost 5 bases and the J gene lost 13 bases, with 12 bases spanning the gap. CDR1 is MNHEY, CDR2 SMNVEV, per germline (reference sequence). The CDR3 runs 12 residues. The CDR3 loop reads CASSRTTLPLHF. CDR3 in DNA: TGTGCCAGCAGTAGGACAACTCTTCCCCTCCACTTT.

This clone was seen a handful of times. V gene TRBV7-2 combines with J gene TRBJ2-5; 10 bases match TRBD2. The germline V gene encodes CDR1 SGHTA and CDR2 FQGNSA. The CDR3 has 15 amino acids. The V segment lost 2 bases and the J segment 3 bases; nucleotides outside the gene matches: 3. The CDR3 sequence is CASSLFGLAEETQYF. CDR3 nucleotide sequence: TGTGCCAGCAGCTTATTCGGACTAGCGGAAGAGACCCAGTACTTC.

This clone turned up a few times. The chain recombines TRBV5-1 with TRBJ2-3; TRBD2 is a possible D gene (6 bases). The germline V and J ends were trimmed by 0 bases and 5 bases, with 16 bases remaining between them. From germline, CDR1 is SGHRS and CDR2 YFSETQ. CDR3 length: 16 amino acids. DNA for the CDR3: TGCGCCAGCAGCTTGGCGCCTAGCGCTCAAGGAGATACGCAGTATTTT. Its protein product is CASSLAPSAQGDTQYF.

J is TRBJ2-3 and V is TRBV7-2; D is possibly TRBD2 (5 bases). Trimming took 7 bases from V and 4 from J, leaving 21 bases between them. Germline CDR1 SGHTA, CDR2 FQGNSA. The CDR3 runs to 16 residues. This chain's CDR3 is CASTFLELSRADTQYF. For the CDR3, the DNA is TGTGCCAGCACCTTTCTCGAACTGTCGAGGGCAGATACGCAGTATTTT.

This chain uses TRBV15 with TRBJ2-1; D call uncertain. The CDR3 has 14 residues. Trimming shortened V by 0 bases and J by 6 bases, and 9 bases separated the two germline ends. Looked up from germline, CDR1 is LNHNV and CDR2 is YYDKDF (reference sequence). CDR3 coding DNA: TGTGCCACCAGCAGAGATCAGACACTCAATGAGCAGTTCTTC. It codes for CATSRDQTLNEQFF.

This clone occurred a few times. The CDR3 nucleotides read TGTGCCACCACTGCTAGACAGCTGAACACTGAAGCTTTCTTT. Amino acids: CATTARQLNTEAFF. J is TRBJ1-1 and V is TRBV19, with a tentative D call TRBD1 (5 bases). V shed 10 bases and J shed 0 bases, with 15 bases lying between them. Germline loops: CDR1 LNHDA, CDR2 SQIVND (reference sequence). The CDR3 is 14 amino acids.

This clone has just a few counts. The rearrangement uses TRBV25-1 and TRBJ2-1; 7 bases line up with TRBD2. The V segment lost 2 bases and the J segment 7 bases; nucleotides outside the gene matches: 14. Germline V gene data show CDR1 as MGHDK and CDR2 as SYGVNS. The CDR3 length is 17 residues. Written as DNA, the CDR3 is TGTGCCAGCAGTGAACAATCTAGGGTAGCGGGCTTAAATGAGCAGTTCTTC. This codes for CASSEQSRVAGLNEQFF.

This clone came up a few times. The genes are TRBV7-2 and TRBJ2-3, with D uncertain. The CDR3 totals 13 residues. V was cut by 5 bases and J by 2 bases, with 8 bases left in between. Per the germline V gene, CDR1 is SGHTA and CDR2 is FQGNSA. CDR3 bases: TGTGCCAGCAGCCCTTCCACCACAGATACGCAGTATTTT. Translated, it gives CASSPSTTDTQYF.

The V gene is TRBV30, the J gene TRBJ1-1; a possible D gene is TRBD1 (5 bases). Germline assignment: CDR1 GTSNPN and CDR2 SVGIG (reference sequence). Trimming took off 3 bases at V and 3 bases at J, with 14 bases between the two ends. The CDR3 has 14 residues. In DNA form, the CDR3 reads TGTGCCTGGAGCGGCCCGGGGCGGGACACTGAAGCTTTCTTT. This codes for CAWSGPGRDTEAFF.

Only a few counts were recorded for this clone. This chain uses TRBV9 with TRBJ2-5, with D possibly TRBD2 on 6 matching bases. The CDR3 runs 16 residues. V lost 0 bases and J 1 base, leaving 13 bases between the germline ends. Germline CDR1 reads SGDLS; CDR2 reads YYNGEE. The CDR3 nucleotides read TGTGCCAGCAGCGTAGCCGGGGGACGAAGCCAAGAGACCCAGTACTTC. Protein product: CASSVAGGRSQETQYF. Full variable domain (rest looked up from reference TRBV9 and TRBJ2-5): DSGVTQTPKHLITATGQRVTLRCSPRSGDLSVYWYQQSLDQGLQFLIQYYNGEERAKGNILERFSAQQFPDLHSELNLSSLELGDSALYFCASSVAGGRSQETQYFGPGTRLLVL.